The rows below give T cell receptor beta chains drawn from one sample of a study of shared clonotypes between healthy human individuals. The table came from immunoSEQ multiplex PCR; TCRdb's copy has only in-frame clones and leaves some out. Seen here are over a million clones, approximately 70% observed once, and the top ten hold over 1.3%. Sample: memory CD4+ T cells sorted from blood. Source of these receptors: a man between 18 and 35 years old in good health. Each CDR3 is given with its conserved first and last residue. Each record gives: J gene, V gene, D gene, CDR3 DNA, CDR3 protein. D genes are given only for firm matches.

j_gene: TRBJ1-3; v_gene: TRBV5-6; d_gene: -; CDR3nt: TGTGCCAGCAGCTTGACCTTTGGATCCATGTATGCTGGAAACACCATATATTTT; CDR3aa: CASSLTFGSMYAGNTIYF
j_gene: TRBJ2-3; v_gene: TRBV5-1; d_gene: -; CDR3nt: TGCGCCAGCAGCTTGGAGGCCAGGCGACGCACAGATACGCAGTATTTT; CDR3aa: CASSLEARRRTDTQYF
j_gene: TRBJ2-4; v_gene: TRBV14; d_gene: -; CDR3nt: TGTGCCAGCAGCCAGGCGGGAAACATTCAGTACTTC; CDR3aa: CASSQAGNIQYF
j_gene: TRBJ2-5; v_gene: TRBV25-1; d_gene: -; CDR3nt: TGTGCCAGCAGTCCGGGACACCTTCAAGAGACCCAGTACTTC; CDR3aa: CASSPGHLQETQYF
j_gene: TRBJ2-4; v_gene: TRBV5-1; d_gene: TRBD2; CDR3nt: TGCGCCAGCAGCTTGCTAGAGGGAGGGAACATTCAGTACTTC; CDR3aa: CASSLLEGGNIQYF
j_gene: TRBJ2-6; v_gene: TRBV5-6; d_gene: -; CDR3nt: TGTGCCAGCAGCTTTCGAGGCTCTGGGGCCAACGTCCTGACTTTC; CDR3aa: CASSFRGSGANVLTF
j_gene: TRBJ2-7; v_gene: TRBV6-1; d_gene: -; CDR3nt: TGTGCCAGCAGTATCGAGCGGGTTAAGGGCGAGCAGTACTTC; CDR3aa: CASSIERVKGEQYF
j_gene: TRBJ2-1; v_gene: TRBV10-2; d_gene: TRBD2; CDR3nt: TGCGCCAGCACCCCTGGAACTGGCGGGGGGTTCAATGAGCAGTTCTTC; CDR3aa: CASTPGTGGGFNEQFF
j_gene: TRBJ1-5; v_gene: TRBV4-1; d_gene: TRBD1; CDR3nt: TGCGCCAGCAGCCAATCTGAAGGGGGCGCCCAGCCCCAGCATTTT; CDR3aa: CASSQSEGGAQPQHF
j_gene: TRBJ1-1; v_gene: TRBV28; d_gene: -; CDR3nt: TGTGCCAGCACCGTGAGAGGGCCGGGGACTGAAGCTTTCTTT; CDR3aa: CASTVRGPGTEAFF
j_gene: TRBJ1-4; v_gene: TRBV5-6; d_gene: -; CDR3nt: TGTGCCAGCAGCTTAGACATCGGTGAAAAACTGTTTTTT; CDR3aa: CASSLDIGEKLFF
j_gene: TRBJ1-5; v_gene: TRBV18; d_gene: -; CDR3nt: TGTGCCAGCTCACCGGCGGGGCAGAGGGATCAGCCCCAGCATTTT; CDR3aa: CASSPAGQRDQPQHF
j_gene: TRBJ2-1; v_gene: TRBV6-6; d_gene: -; CDR3nt: TGTGCCAGCAGACCGGAGGGGGTCGGGCAGTTCTTC; CDR3aa: CASRPEGVGQFF